This T cell receptor beta chain was captured in a study of metastatic and nonmetastatic thyroid tumors (dated by TCRdb to 2020 to 2022). Concerning the study at large: For patients with malignant and with benign thyroid disease, the researchers compared repertoires between peripheral blood samples and tumor or nodule tissue samples.

V and J are truncated by 1 base and 7 bases respectively, leaving an intervening sequence of 11 bases. There are 14 amino acids in the CDR3, from cysteine to phenylalanine inclusive. CDR3 DNA only is kept here, 42 bases in frame from base 1. CDR1 GTSNPN and CDR2 SVGIG are derived from the germline V gene (reference sequence). The investigation overall reported the following: In both blood and tumor samples, TCR beta diversity was reported to be significantly higher in malignant tumors than in benign nodules.

Receptor amplification or capture employed PCR. Sequenced on an Illumina HiSeq 4000. High-throughput sequencing was used to profile the CDR3 region of the TCR beta-chain in every patient. Regarding the original processing steps: A classifier to discriminate distant-metastatic papillary thyroid cancer patients was built from CDR3 differences across clinicopathological groups. The Shannon index was used to measure repertoire diversity, and the Morisita-Horn index was used to measure how similar tumor and blood repertoires were. Starting from the raw public reads, TCRdb applied fastp trimming at Q25, assembled clones with MiXCR and retained in-frame beta chains. The V and J calls here are based on TCRdb, not the publication. The sample data list roughly 46,000 clones, and around 23% of these were observed just once. The ten biggest clones cover around 3.2% of the sample. Worth noting for this clone: Its specific antigen is unknown. There are no base qualities to consult, and no much larger clone falls within one base.

None of the patients had been given any treatment before thyroid surgery. Using T-cell receptor beta sequencing, the study looked back at clinical samples from patients collected from about 2011 to 2019. The receptor chain draws on TRBV30 and TRBJ1-6, with the D gene not confidently named. This TCR came from a male donor with papillary thyroid cancer or a benign thyroid nodule (not recorded which). Some clones in this sample may be carry-over from other donors' samples. The sequenced sample was blood. The bases are TGTGCCTGGAGTGGAGGTTTGATGAATTCACCCCTCCACTTT. It translates as CAWSGGLMNSPLHF.